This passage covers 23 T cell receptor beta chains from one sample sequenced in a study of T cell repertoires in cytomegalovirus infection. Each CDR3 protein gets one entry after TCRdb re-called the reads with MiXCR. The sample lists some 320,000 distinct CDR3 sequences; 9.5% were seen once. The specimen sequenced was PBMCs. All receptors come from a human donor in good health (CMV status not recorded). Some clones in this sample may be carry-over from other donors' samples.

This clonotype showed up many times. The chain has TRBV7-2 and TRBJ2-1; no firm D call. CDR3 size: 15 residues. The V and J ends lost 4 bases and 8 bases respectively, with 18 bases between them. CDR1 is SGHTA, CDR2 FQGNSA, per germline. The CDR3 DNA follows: TGTGCCAGCAGCTCAAACAGCGCGGCATTCTATGAGCAGTTCTTC. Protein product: CASSSNSAAFYEQFF.

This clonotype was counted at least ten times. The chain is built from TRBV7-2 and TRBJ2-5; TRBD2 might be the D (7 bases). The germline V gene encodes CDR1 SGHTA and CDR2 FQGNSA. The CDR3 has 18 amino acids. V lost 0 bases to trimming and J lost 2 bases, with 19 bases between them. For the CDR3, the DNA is TGTGCCAGCAGCTTAGCCCCGTCGGGGGGCCCCGATCAAGAGACCCAGTACTTC. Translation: CASSLAPSGGPDQETQYF.

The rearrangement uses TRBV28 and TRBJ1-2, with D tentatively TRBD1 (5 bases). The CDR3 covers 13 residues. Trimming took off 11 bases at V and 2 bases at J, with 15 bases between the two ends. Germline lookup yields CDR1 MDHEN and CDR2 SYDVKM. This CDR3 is CALARGGNYGYTF. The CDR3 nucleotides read TGTGCCCTGGCTCGGGGGGGAAACTATGGCTACACCTTC.

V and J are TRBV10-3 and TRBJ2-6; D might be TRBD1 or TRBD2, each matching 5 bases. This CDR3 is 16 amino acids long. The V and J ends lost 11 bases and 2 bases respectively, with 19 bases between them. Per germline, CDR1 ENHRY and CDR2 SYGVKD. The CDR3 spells CASAVGTMAGANVLTF. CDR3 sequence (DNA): TGTGCCTCTGCTGTTGGGACCATGGCTGGGGCCAACGTCCTGACTTTC.

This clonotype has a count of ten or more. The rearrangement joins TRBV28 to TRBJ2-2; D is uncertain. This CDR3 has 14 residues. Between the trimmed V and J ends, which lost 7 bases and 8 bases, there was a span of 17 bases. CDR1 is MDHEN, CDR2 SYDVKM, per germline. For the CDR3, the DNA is TGTGCCAGCATTCCGACCCCACTGATGGGGGAGCTGTTTTTT. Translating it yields CASIPTPLMGELFF.

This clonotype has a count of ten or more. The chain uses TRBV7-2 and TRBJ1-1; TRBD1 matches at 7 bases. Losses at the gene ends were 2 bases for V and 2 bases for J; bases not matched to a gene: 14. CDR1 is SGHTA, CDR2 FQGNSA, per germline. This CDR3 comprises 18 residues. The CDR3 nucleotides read TGTGCCAGCAGCTTACCACAGGGGACCCATTCGCCCAACACTGAAGCTTTCTTT. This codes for CASSLPQGTHSPNTEAFF.

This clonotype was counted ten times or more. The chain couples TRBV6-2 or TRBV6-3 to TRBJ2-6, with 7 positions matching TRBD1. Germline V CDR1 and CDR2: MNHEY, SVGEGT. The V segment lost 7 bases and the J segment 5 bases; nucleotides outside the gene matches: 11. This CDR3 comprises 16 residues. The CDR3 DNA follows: TGTGCCAGCACAACAGGGGCCCTCGCTCGGGCCAACGTCCTGACTTTC. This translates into CASTTGALARANVLTF.

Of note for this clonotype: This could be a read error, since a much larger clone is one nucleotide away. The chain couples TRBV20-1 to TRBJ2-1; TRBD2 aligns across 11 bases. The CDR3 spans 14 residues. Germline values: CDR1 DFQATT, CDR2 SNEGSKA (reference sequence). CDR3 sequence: CSAVGLAEVNERFF. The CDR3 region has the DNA TGCAGTGCCGTGGGACTAGCGGAAGTCAATGAGCGGTTCTTC.

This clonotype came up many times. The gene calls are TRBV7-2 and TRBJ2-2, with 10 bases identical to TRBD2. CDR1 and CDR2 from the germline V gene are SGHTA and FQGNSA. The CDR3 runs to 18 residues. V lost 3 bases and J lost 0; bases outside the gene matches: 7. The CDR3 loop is CASSLTSGTSANTGELFF. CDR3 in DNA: TGTGCCAGCAGCTTGACTTCCGGGACTAGCGCGAACACCGGGGAGCTGTTTTTT.

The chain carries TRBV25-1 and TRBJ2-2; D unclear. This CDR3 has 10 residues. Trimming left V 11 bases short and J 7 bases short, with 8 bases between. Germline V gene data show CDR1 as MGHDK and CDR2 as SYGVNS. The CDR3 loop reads CAGRGGELFF. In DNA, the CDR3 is TGTGCCGGACGAGGCGGGGAGCTGTTTTTT.

CDR3 nucleotide sequence: TGTGCCAGCAGCCCCCTCGTCCCGGGACACTCGTACCAAGAGACCCAGTACTTC. Translation gives CASSPLVPGHSYQETQYF. This sequence joins TRBV9 and TRBJ2-5; TRBD1 is a possible D gene (6 bases). Trimming removed 4 bases from V and 0 bases from J, with 22 bases in between. Germline CDR1 and CDR2: SGDLS and YYNGEE. CDR3 length: 18 amino acids.

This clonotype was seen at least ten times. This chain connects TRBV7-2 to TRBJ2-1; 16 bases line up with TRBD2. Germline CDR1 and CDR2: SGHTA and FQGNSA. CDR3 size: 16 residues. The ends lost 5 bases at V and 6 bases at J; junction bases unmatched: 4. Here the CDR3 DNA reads TGTGCCAGCAGCACGGGACTAGCGGGAGGGGGCAATGAGCAGTTCTTC. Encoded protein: CASSTGLAGGGNEQFF.

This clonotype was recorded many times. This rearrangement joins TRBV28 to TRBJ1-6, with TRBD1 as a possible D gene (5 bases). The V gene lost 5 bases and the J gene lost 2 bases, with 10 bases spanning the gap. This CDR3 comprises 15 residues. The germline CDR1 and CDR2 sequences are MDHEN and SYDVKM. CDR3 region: CASSGGIAYNSPLHF. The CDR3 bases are TGTGCCAGCAGTGGGGGAATCGCCTATAATTCACCCCTCCACTTT.

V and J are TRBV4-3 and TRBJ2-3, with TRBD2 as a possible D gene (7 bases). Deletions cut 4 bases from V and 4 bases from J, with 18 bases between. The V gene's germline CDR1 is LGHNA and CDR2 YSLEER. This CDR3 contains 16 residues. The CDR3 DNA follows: TGCGCCAGCAGCCGTCGTGTCGGGGGGCCCTCAGATACGCAGTATTTT. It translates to CASSRRVGGPSDTQYF.

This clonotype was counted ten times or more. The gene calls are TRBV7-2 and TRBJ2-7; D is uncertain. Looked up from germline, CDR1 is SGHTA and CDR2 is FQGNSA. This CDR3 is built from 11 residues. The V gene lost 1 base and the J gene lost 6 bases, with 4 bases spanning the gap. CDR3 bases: TGTGCCAGCAGCTTAGGGCCCGAGCAGTACTTC. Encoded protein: CASSLGPEQYF.

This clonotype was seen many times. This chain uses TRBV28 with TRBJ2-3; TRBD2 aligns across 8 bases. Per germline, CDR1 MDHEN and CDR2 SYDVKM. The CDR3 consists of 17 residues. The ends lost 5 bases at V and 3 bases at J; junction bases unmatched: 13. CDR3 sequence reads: CASSPLGAGVSTDTQYF. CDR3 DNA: TGTGCCAGCAGTCCGCTCGGAGCGGGAGTGAGTACAGATACGCAGTATTTT.

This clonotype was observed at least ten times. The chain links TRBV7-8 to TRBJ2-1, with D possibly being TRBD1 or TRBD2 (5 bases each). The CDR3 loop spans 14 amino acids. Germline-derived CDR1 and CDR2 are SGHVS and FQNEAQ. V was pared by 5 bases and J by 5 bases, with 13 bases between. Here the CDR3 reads CASSLGTPNNEQFF. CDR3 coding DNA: TGTGCCAGCAGCCTCGGGACGCCGAACAATGAGCAGTTCTTC.

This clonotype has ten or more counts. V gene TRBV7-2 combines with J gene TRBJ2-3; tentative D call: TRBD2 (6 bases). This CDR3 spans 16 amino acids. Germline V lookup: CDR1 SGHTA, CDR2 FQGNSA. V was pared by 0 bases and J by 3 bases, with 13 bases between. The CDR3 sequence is CASSLAWAGRTDTQYF. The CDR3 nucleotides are TGTGCCAGCAGCTTAGCCTGGGCCGGGAGAACAGATACGCAGTATTTT.

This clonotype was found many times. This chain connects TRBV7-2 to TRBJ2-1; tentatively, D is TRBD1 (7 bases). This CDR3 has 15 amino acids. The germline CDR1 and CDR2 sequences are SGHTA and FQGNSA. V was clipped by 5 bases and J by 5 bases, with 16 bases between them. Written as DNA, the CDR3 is TGTGCCAGCAGCCCGCGGGGACAGACTAACAATGAGCAGTTCTTC. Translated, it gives CASSPRGQTNNEQFF.

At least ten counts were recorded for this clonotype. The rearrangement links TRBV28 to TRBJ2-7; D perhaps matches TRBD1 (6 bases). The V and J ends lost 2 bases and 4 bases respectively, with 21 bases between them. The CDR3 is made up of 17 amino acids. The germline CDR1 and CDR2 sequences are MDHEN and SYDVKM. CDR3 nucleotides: TGTGCCAGCAGTTTACAGGGGCTTACGACCCTTCCTTACGAGCAGTACTTC. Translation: CASSLQGLTTLPYEQYF. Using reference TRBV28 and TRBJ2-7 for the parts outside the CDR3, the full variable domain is DVKVTQSSRYLVKRTGEKVFLECVQDMDHENMFWYRQDPGLGLRLIYFSYDVKMKEKGDIPEGYSVSREKKERFSLILESASTNQTSMYLCASSLQGLTTLPYEQYFGPGTRLTVT.

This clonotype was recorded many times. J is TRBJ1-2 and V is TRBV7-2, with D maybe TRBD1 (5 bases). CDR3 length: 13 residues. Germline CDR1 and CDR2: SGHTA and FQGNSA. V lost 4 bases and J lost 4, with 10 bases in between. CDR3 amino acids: CASSSSRGYGYTF. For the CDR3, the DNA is TGTGCCAGCAGCTCGTCAAGGGGCTATGGCTACACCTTC.

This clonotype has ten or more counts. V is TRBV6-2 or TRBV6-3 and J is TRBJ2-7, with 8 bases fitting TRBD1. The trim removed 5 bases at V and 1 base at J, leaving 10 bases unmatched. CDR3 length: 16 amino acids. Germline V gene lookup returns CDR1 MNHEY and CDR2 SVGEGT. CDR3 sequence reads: CASSTPRDRPSYEQYF. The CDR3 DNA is TGTGCCAGCAGTACCCCCCGGGACAGGCCTTCCTACGAGCAGTACTTC.

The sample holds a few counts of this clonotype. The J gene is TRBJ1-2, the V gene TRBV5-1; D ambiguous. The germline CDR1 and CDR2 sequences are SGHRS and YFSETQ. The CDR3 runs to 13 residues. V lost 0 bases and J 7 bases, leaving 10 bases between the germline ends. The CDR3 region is CASSLGPMAGYTF. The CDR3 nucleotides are TGCGCCAGCAGCTTGGGGCCTATGGCTGGCTACACCTTC.